Listed here are 28 T cell receptor beta chains from one sample, sequenced in a study of shared clonotypes between healthy human individuals. Repertoires were generated with immunoSEQ multiplex PCR, while TCRdb's copy carries only in-frame clones and drops some. Here the sample spans some 1,400,000 clones, over 95% being singletons. The specimen sequenced was naive CD4+ T cells sorted from blood. Subset specified: CD45RA+ positively selected. The receptors shown here come from a man aged 25 to 40 in good health.

Of note for this clone: The same CDR3 is also encoded by other DNA sequences in this sample. DNA of the CDR3: TGTGCCAGCAGCTCCCGGACTAGCGGATACGAGCAGTACTTC. Translating it yields CASSSRTSGYEQYF. The chain employs TRBV7-2 and TRBJ2-7; 10 nucleotides align to TRBD2. Germline V gene sequence: CDR1 SGHTA, CDR2 FQGNSA. The CDR3 runs 14 residues. V shed 4 bases and J 4 bases; nucleotides not matched to a gene: 4. Variable domain in full (rest from reference TRBV7-2 and TRBJ2-7): GAGVSQSPSNKVTEKGKDVELRCDPISGHTALYWYRQSLGQGLEFLIYFQGNSAPDKSGLPSDRFSAERTGGSVSTLTIQRTQQEDSAVYLCASSSRTSGYEQYFGPGTRLTVT.

V usage is TRBV9 and J usage is TRBJ2-7; 10 nucleotides line up with TRBD1. CDR1 and CDR2 (germline): SGDLS, YYNGEE. The CDR3 has 18 residues. Trimming at V came to 0 bases and at J to 2 bases, leaving 11 bases not matched to a gene. The chain's CDR3 is CASSVGVGGTGAPYEQYF. In nucleotides, the CDR3 is TGTGCCAGCAGCGTAGGGGTTGGAGGGACAGGGGCCCCCTACGAGCAGTACTTC. Full variable domain (missing parts from reference TRBV9 and TRBJ2-7): DSGVTQTPKHLITATGQRVTLRCSPRSGDLSVYWYQQSLDQGLQFLIQYYNGEERAKGNILERFSAQQFPDLHSELNLSSLELGDSALYFCASSVGVGGTGAPYEQYFGPGTRLTVT.

The rearrangement uses TRBV2 and TRBJ2-5, with 14 bases that match TRBD2. Germline V gives CDR1 SNHLY, CDR2 FYNNEI. CDR3 size: 18 residues. Germline trimming cut 0 bases from V and 0 bases from J; bases unmatched to any gene: 3. CDR3 DNA: TGTGCCAGCAGTGAAGCATGGGGACTAGCGGGAGACCAAGAGACCCAGTACTTC. This sequence encodes CASSEAWGLAGDQETQYF.

In DNA, the CDR3 is TGTGCCAGCAGCTCCAAGGACAGGTGGTTGTACGAGCAGTACTTC. Translated: CASSSKDRWLYEQYF. The chain recombines TRBV5-6 with TRBJ2-7; 7 bases are a match to TRBD1. CDR3 size: 15 residues. Germline V gene sequence: CDR1 SGHDT, CDR2 YYEEEE. Unmatched junction bases numbered 10, after V lost 3 bases and J lost 4 bases.

As DNA, the CDR3 is TGTGCCAGCAGTTTTTGGAAAGTCCGAGCGGGAGGGCCTTCCTACACCGGGGAGCTGTTTTTT. The encoded protein is CASSFWKVRAGGPSYTGELFF. This chain joins TRBV27 and TRBJ2-2; TRBD2 agrees at 10 bases. Germline CDR1 is MNHEY and CDR2 is SMNVEV (reference sequence). The CDR3 totals 21 residues. After removal of 3 bases from V and 3 bases from J, the junction contained 19 bases not matched to a gene.

The chain couples TRBV7-2 to TRBJ2-7; 13 positions match TRBD2. Germline CDR1 SGHTA, CDR2 FQGNSA. The CDR3 has 15 residues. J was trimmed by 6 bases and V by 4 bases; bases with no gene match: 6. The CDR3 spells CASSSRLAGGAEQYF. The DNA for the CDR3 is TGTGCCAGCAGCTCAAGACTAGCGGGAGGAGCCGAGCAGTACTTC.

This chain links TRBV10-3 with TRBJ2-7; 8 positions match TRBD2. Germline V gene sequence: CDR1 ENHRY, CDR2 SYGVKD. The CDR3 loop spans 13 amino acids. V was pared by 11 bases and J by 12 bases, with 18 bases of the junction left unmatched. The CDR3 nucleotides read TGTGCCCATCAAGGAGGCTGGCGGGAGGCCCCGTACTTC. Protein product: CAHQGGWREAPYF.

This clone was seen just once. In DNA, the CDR3 is TGTGCCAGCAGCTCGGGACAGGGGATAGATACGCAGTATTTT. Its protein is CASSSGQGIDTQYF. The J gene is TRBJ2-3, the V gene TRBV11-3; 10 bases line up with TRBD1. This CDR3 region has 14 residues. V was clipped by 4 bases and J by 5 bases; unmatched bases: 3. CDR1 SGHNT and CDR2 YENEEA come from the germline V gene.

This clone has only one observation. The chain links TRBV5-1 to TRBJ2-1; D is possibly TRBD1 (6 bases). CDR1 and CDR2 from the germline V gene are SGHRS and YFSETQ. Trimming took 1 base from V and 4 from J, leaving 12 bases between them. This CDR3 comprises 15 residues. The CDR3 DNA reads as TGCGCCAGCAGCTTGAACGGACAGCCTTACAATGAGCAGTTCTTC. Translated, it gives CASSLNGQPYNEQFF.

This clone has a single count. Here the CDR3 DNA reads TGTGCCAGCAGTTTAGGGGTTGGGAAGAACACTGAAGCTTTCTTT. Translation gives CASSLGVGKNTEAFF. The V gene is TRBV28, the J gene TRBJ1-1; no firm D call. The CDR3 spans 15 residues. Germline values: CDR1 MDHEN, CDR2 SYDVKM. Trimming removed 2 bases from V and 1 base from J, with 11 bases in between.

J is TRBJ2-2 and V is TRBV30; 11 nucleotides agree with TRBD2. This CDR3 comprises 16 residues. J gave up 1 base and V 4 bases, and 5 bases lay outside the gene matches. Germline V gives CDR1 GTSNPN, CDR2 SVGIG (reference sequence). The CDR3 DNA reads as TGTGCCTGGACGCTAGCGGGAGGCAGGAACACCGGGGAGCTGTTTTTT. This encodes CAWTLAGGRNTGELFF.

The J gene is TRBJ2-1, the V gene TRBV7-9, with 8 nucleotides matching TRBD1. Per the germline V gene, CDR1 is SEHNR and CDR2 is FQNEAQ (reference sequence). J gave up 10 bases and V 4 bases, and 12 bases lay outside the gene matches. The length of the CDR3 is 15 residues. The CDR3 protein is CASSYRGVSGEEQFF. The CDR3, as DNA: TGTGCCAGCAGCTACAGGGGGGTTTCGGGAGAGGAGCAGTTCTTC.

The rearrangement uses TRBV27 and TRBJ1-1, with a weak D call TRBD1 (6 bases). The length of the CDR3 is 14 residues. Germline CDR1 is MNHEY and CDR2 is SMNVEV (reference sequence). The V gene lost 8 bases and the J gene lost 4 bases, with 17 bases spanning the gap. The DNA for the CDR3 is TGTGCCAGCCAGAAAAACAGGGTCGGCACTGAAGCTTTCTTT. Protein: CASQKNRVGTEAFF.

Only one count was recorded for this clone. V gene TRBV18 combines with J gene TRBJ2-7; D not certain. The length of the CDR3 is 13 residues. Trimming took 4 bases from V and 6 from J, leaving 13 bases between them. Per germline, CDR1 KGHSH and CDR2 LQKENI. Here the CDR3 DNA reads TGTGCCAGCTCACGAGAGGCAAGAAGCGAGCAGTACTTC. Protein: CASSREARSEQYF.

The chain recombines TRBV28 with TRBJ2-7; the match to TRBD1 covers 8 bases. The J segment lost 2 bases and the V segment lost 3 bases, leaving 6 bases of the junction unmatched. The CDR3 runs to 15 residues. The germline gives CDR1 MDHEN, CDR2 SYDVKM. This CDR3 is CASSFGLGQAYEQYF. In nucleotides, the CDR3 is TGTGCCAGCAGTTTCGGTTTGGGACAGGCCTACGAGCAGTACTTC.

The chain has TRBV5-4 and TRBJ1-3; D might be TRBD1 (6 bases). With 4 bases removed from V and 4 bases from J, the gap between germline ends came to 12 bases. Looked up from germline, CDR1 is SGHNT and CDR2 is YYREEE (reference sequence). This CDR3 is built from 14 residues. The CDR3 DNA sequence: TGTGCCAGCAGCATGCCGGGACAAGGAAACACCATATATTTT. This translates into CASSMPGQGNTIYF.

J is TRBJ2-1 and V is TRBV6-5; 7 nucleotides align to TRBD1. CDR3 length: 15 residues. V dropped 6 bases and J dropped 5; count of bases not matched to a gene: 10. The germline V gene has CDR1 MNHEY and CDR2 SVGAGI. In DNA form, the CDR3 reads TGTGCCAGCAGCCTAAGGACAGGAACCAACAATGAGCAGTTCTTC. Protein: CASSLRTGTNNEQFF.

The rearrangement joins TRBV28 to TRBJ2-2, with 7 nucleotides matching TRBD2. The CDR3 has 13 residues. V was clipped by 8 bases and J by 7 bases; unmatched bases: 7. The V gene's germline CDR1 is MDHEN and CDR2 SYDVKM. The CDR3 sequence: CASQGGQGGELFF. CDR3 in DNA: TGTGCCAGCCAGGGAGGGCAGGGCGGGGAGCTGTTTTTT.

The chain recombines TRBV11-2 with TRBJ2-7; 9 bases align to TRBD2. Germline V lookup: CDR1 SGHAT, CDR2 FQNNGV. The CDR3 is made up of 14 amino acids. The junction had 4 bases not matched to a gene; V was cut back by 5 bases and J by 2 bases. CDR3 sequence reads: CASSPGLAAYEQYF. The CDR3 DNA is TGTGCCAGCAGCCCGGGACTAGCTGCCTACGAGCAGTACTTC.

The gene calls are TRBV6-5 and TRBJ1-2; D perhaps matches TRBD1 (5 bases). The CDR3 has 15 amino acids. Trimming pared 5 bases from V and 1 base from J, leaving 14 bases between. Germline CDR1 and CDR2: MNHEY and SVGAGI. The CDR3 region is CASSVGGEINYGYTF. The CDR3 DNA reads as TGTGCCAGCAGTGTGGGGGGGGAGATTAACTATGGCTACACCTTC.

The sample holds one count of this clone. The chain has TRBV18 and TRBJ2-1; D perhaps matches TRBD2 (5 bases). This CDR3 is 12 amino acids long. The ends were cut back, 6 bases at V and 6 bases at J, with 9 bases in the middle. Per germline, CDR1 KGHSH and CDR2 LQKENI. The CDR3 bases are TGTGCCAGCTCGGGAGACGGCAATGAGCAGTTCTTC. It encodes CASSGDGNEQFF.

Comment on this clone: Other DNA sequences within the sample encode an identical CDR3. This chain connects TRBV5-1 to TRBJ1-1, with D possibly being TRBD1 (5 bases). The germline CDR1 and CDR2 sequences are SGHRS and YFSETQ. The V gene lost 0 bases and the J gene lost 4 bases, with 13 bases spanning the gap. The CDR3 consists of 15 residues. The CDR3 reads CASSLARGTATEAFF. The CDR3 nucleotides are TGCGCCAGCAGCTTGGCTCGTGGGACGGCCACTGAAGCTTTCTTT. The complete variable domain, with remaining parts taken from reference TRBV5-1 and TRBJ1-1, reads KAGVTQTPRYLIKTRGQQVTLSCSPISGHRSVSWYQQTPGQGLQFLFEYFSETQRNKGNFPGRFSGRQFSNSRSEMNVSTLELGDSALYLCASSLARGTATEAFFGQGTRLTVV.

J is TRBJ2-7 and V is TRBV5-5, with D perhaps matching TRBD1 (6 bases). Looked up from germline, CDR1 is SGHKS and CDR2 is YYEKEE (reference sequence). V shed 2 bases and J shed 3 bases, with 12 bases lying between them. The CDR3 runs 14 residues. Here the CDR3 reads CASSFSPQGYEQYF. CDR3 in DNA: TGTGCCAGCAGCTTTAGTCCACAGGGCTACGAGCAGTACTTC.

This chain joins TRBV11-2 and TRBJ2-7; tentatively, D is TRBD1 (5 bases). The CDR3 totals 14 residues. Germline V gene data show CDR1 as SGHAT and CDR2 as FQNNGV. Trimming took 3 bases from V and 0 from J, leaving 9 bases between them. The CDR3 protein is CASSFTGNSYEQYF. The DNA of the CDR3 is TGTGCCAGCAGCTTCACAGGAAACTCCTACGAGCAGTACTTC.

The chain has TRBV5-1 and TRBJ1-3, with D uncertain. V shed 4 bases and J shed 3 bases, with 8 bases lying between them. This CDR3 contains 13 residues. From germline, CDR1 is SGHRS and CDR2 YFSETQ. CDR3 sequence: CASSRGFGNTIYF. For the CDR3, the DNA is TGCGCCAGCAGCCGGGGATTTGGAAACACCATATATTTT.

The chain joins TRBV6-1 to TRBJ2-1; no definite D call. Trimming took 6 bases from V and 6 from J, leaving 18 bases between them. The CDR3 has 15 residues. Germline CDR1 MNHNS, CDR2 SASEGT. The CDR3 DNA is TGTGCCAGCAGGGACGAACCGGGTTTCTCCAATGAGCAGTTCTTC. Encoded protein: CASRDEPGFSNEQFF.

This rearrangement joins TRBV7-6 to TRBJ2-3, with D possibly being TRBD1 or TRBD2 (6 bases each). Deletions cut 4 bases from V and 0 bases from J, with 17 bases between. The CDR3 spans 17 residues. CDR1 is SGHVS, CDR2 FNYEAQ, per germline. CDR3 in DNA: TGTGCCAGCAGCTATTTAGGGGGGCTAGAGAGCACAGATACGCAGTATTTT. The encoded protein is CASSYLGGLESTDTQYF.

This sequence joins TRBV18 and TRBJ2-4, with D possibly being TRBD1 (6 bases). CDR3 length: 16 amino acids. Trimming cost V 2 bases and J 9 bases, with 20 bases left between them. CDR1 KGHSH and CDR2 LQKENI come from the germline V gene. The CDR3 DNA is TGTGCCAGCTCACCATCGGGCACACAGGGTTCCGGCATTCAGTACTTC. Its protein is CASSPSGTQGSGIQYF. Full variable domain (outside the CDR3, taken from reference TRBV18 and TRBJ2-4): NAGVMQNPRHLVRRRGQEARLRCSPMKGHSHVYWYRQLPEEGLKFMVYLQKENIIDESGMPKERFSAEFPKEGPSILRIQQVVRGDSAAYFCASSPSGTQGSGIQYFGAGTRLSVL.